The rows below give T cell receptor beta chains drawn from one sample of a study of cytomegalovirus exposure and HLA in healthy donors. The method was immunoSEQ multiplex PCR; TCRdb's version includes in-frame clones alone and lacks a portion of them. The table records roughly 150,000 clones, over 70% of them present only once. The specimen sequenced was PBMCs. The receptors derive from a man aged 30 to 45 in good health and CMV-seropositive. Both conserved end residues are part of each CDR3. The D gene is left open where the match is weak. Not all rows give a size; the values are once, few, many and, for expanded clones, a class.

v_gene	abundance	d_gene	j_gene	CDR3aa	CDR3nt
TRBV7-9	NA	TRBD1	TRBJ2-7	CASSSDWDSYEQYF	TGTGCCAGCAGCTCGGATTGGGACAGCTACGAGCAGTACTTC
TRBV6-5	once	NA	TRBJ1-1	CASITGGRMGAEAFF	TGTGCCAGCATCACGGGGGGGCGTATGGGCGCTGAAGCTTTCTTT
TRBV6-5	many	TRBD2	TRBJ2-5	CASSYSGTSGQETQYF	TGTGCCAGCAGTTACTCCGGGACTAGCGGCCAAGAGACCCAGTACTTC
TRBV5-5	NA	NA	TRBJ2-7	CASSREGVEQYF	TGTGCCAGCAGCCGAGAGGGGGTCGAGCAGTACTTC
TRBV5-1	NA	TRBD2	TRBJ2-1	CASSPLLLAGNNEQFF	TGCGCCAGCAGCCCTCTGTTACTAGCGGGGAACAATGAGCAGTTCTTC
TRBV5-6	once	NA	TRBJ1-3	CASSLVGAGNTIYF	TGTGCCAGCAGCTTGGTTGGAGCTGGAAACACCATATATTTT
TRBV28	NA	NA	TRBJ2-7	CASSLWQGHYEQYF	TGTGCCAGCAGTTTATGGCAGGGGCACTACGAGCAGTACTTC
TRBV7-9	NA	TRBD1	TRBJ1-2	CATVTGEGYTF	TGTGCCACCGTTACAGGGGAAGGCTACACCTTC
TRBV29-1	NA	TRBD1	TRBJ1-3	CSVQEQGAGNTIYF	TGCAGCGTGCAAGAACAGGGGGCTGGAAACACCATATATTTT
TRBV4-1	NA	NA	TRBJ2-7	CASSQALRSSYEQYF	TGCGCCAGCAGCCAAGCACTAAGGAGCTCCTACGAGCAGTACTTC
TRBV7-9	NA	NA	TRBJ2-3	CASSAGGGTSTDTQYF	TGTGCCAGCAGCGCAGGTGGGGGGACGAGCACAGATACGCAGTATTTT
TRBV27	NA	TRBD1	TRBJ1-2	CASRPTGVGGYTF	TGTGCCAGCAGACCAACAGGGGTAGGAGGCTACACCTTC
TRBV7-2	few	NA	TRBJ2-3	CASSPPPLGGDTQYF	TGTGCCAGCAGCCCTCCCCCACTAGGCGGAGATACGCAGTATTTT
TRBV7-6	NA	NA	TRBJ2-7	CASSLGDSLSF	TGTGCCAGCAGCTTGGGGGACTCCCTGTCCTTC
TRBV6-5	once	NA	TRBJ1-2	CASSPERGDGYTF	TGTGCCAGCAGCCCCGAGCGGGGGGATGGCTACACCTTC
TRBV19	NA	TRBD2	TRBJ2-1	CASRLLADNEQFF	TGTGCCAGTAGACTACTAGCGGACAATGAGCAGTTCTTC
TRBV5-6	NA	TRBD2	TRBJ2-1	CASSSRRGVSYNEQFF	TGTGCCAGCAGCTCCCGGCGGGGGGTCTCCTACAATGAGCAGTTCTTC
TRBV27	NA	TRBD1	TRBJ1-2	CASSPDRFLDGYGYTF	TGTGCCAGCAGTCCGGACAGGTTCCTGGACGGCTATGGCTACACCTTC
TRBV18	NA	NA	TRBJ1-1	CASSARSPGGGENTEAFF	TGTGCCAGCTCAGCACGCTCCCCCGGGGGGGGCGAGAACACTGAAGCTTTCTTT
TRBV7-6	few	NA	TRBJ1-1	CASSEREGLGTEAFF	TGTGCCAGCAGCGAGAGGGAGGGATTGGGCACTGAAGCTTTCTTT
TRBV30	NA	NA	TRBJ1-1	CAWGEGTEAFF	TGTGCCTGGGGGGAGGGCACTGAAGCTTTCTTT
TRBV7-8	NA	TRBD1	TRBJ2-7	CASSLTGTHEQYF	TGTGCCAGCAGCTTGACAGGGACCCACGAGCAGTACTTC
TRBV7-9	NA	TRBD1	TRBJ1-5	CSSSLAWAGGFSNQPQHF	TGTTCCAGCAGCTTAGCATGGGCAGGGGGGTTTAGCAATCAGCCCCAGCATTTT
TRBV10-1	NA	NA	TRBJ2-2	CASSEWGGGELFF	TGCGCCAGCAGTGAGTGGGGAGGCGGGGAGCTGTTTTTT
TRBV11-2	NA	NA	TRBJ1-3	CASSPRPGGNTIYF	TGTGCCAGCAGCCCCCGGCCGGGAGGAAACACCATATATTTT
TRBV7-2	once	NA	TRBJ2-4	CASSLEGAGLNIQYF	TGTGCCAGCAGCTTAGAAGGGGCGGGACTTAACATTCAGTACTTC
TRBV29-1	few	TRBD2	TRBJ2-3	CSVEGGGNTDTQYF	TGCAGCGTTGAAGGGGGGGGAAACACAGATACGCAGTATTTT
TRBV9	NA	TRBD2	TRBJ2-7	CASGGGSYEQYF	TGTGCCAGTGGGGGGGGGTCCTACGAGCAGTACTTC
TRBV29-1	NA	TRBD1	TRBJ1-1	CSASQGWTEAFF	TGCAGCGCTTCACAGGGGTGGACTGAAGCTTTCTTT
TRBV30	NA	NA	TRBJ1-1	CAWSRSEAFF	TGTGCCTGGAGTCGTTCTGAAGCTTTCTTT
TRBV5-5	NA	TRBD2	TRBJ2-3	CASSLRTGTSDTDTQYF	TGTGCCAGCAGCTTGCGAACCGGGACTAGCGACACAGATACGCAGTATTTT
TRBV19	NA	TRBD1	TRBJ1-5	CASSIHYQGANQPQHF	TGTGCCAGTAGTATTCACTACCAGGGGGCCAATCAGCCCCAGCATTTT
TRBV28	few	NA	TRBJ2-7	CASSFAGTGAYEQYF	TGTGCCAGCAGTTTTGCGGGCACGGGAGCCTACGAGCAGTACTTC
TRBV27	once	TRBD2	TRBJ2-7	CASSPLLAGGPREQYF	TGTGCCAGCAGTCCGCTACTAGCGGGAGGCCCTCGCGAGCAGTACTTC
TRBV6-6	NA	NA	TRBJ2-7	CASSYSDTDSYEQYF	TGTGCCAGCAGTTATTCGGACACTGATTCCTACGAGCAGTACTTC
TRBV5-1	once	NA	TRBJ2-1	CASSLGRAYNEQFF	TGCGCCAGCAGCTTAGGCAGGGCCTACAATGAGCAGTTCTTC
TRBV18	NA	TRBD1	TRBJ1-6	CASSPHRPGQGRSPLHF	TGTGCCAGCTCACCACACAGACCGGGACAGGGAAGATCACCCCTCCACTTT
TRBV5-4	NA	TRBD1	TRBJ1-2	CASSLEQGNNYGYTF	TGTGCCAGCAGCTTGGAACAGGGGAATAACTATGGCTACACCTTC
TRBV19	NA	TRBD1	TRBJ2-5	CASSQQGGETQYF	TGTGCCAGTAGCCAACAGGGGGGAGAGACCCAGTACTTC
TRBV4-1	NA	TRBD1	TRBJ2-1	CASSRPGTGGLDNEQFF	TGCGCCAGCAGCCGCCCCGGGACAGGGGGGCTAGACAATGAGCAGTTCTTC
TRBV6-1	NA	NA	TRBJ1-2	CASTYGILDGYTF	TGTGCCAGCACCTACGGGATATTAGACGGCTACACCTTC
TRBV5-4	NA	NA	TRBJ2-7	CASSTWTASYEQYF	TGTGCCAGCAGCACCTGGACAGCATCCTACGAGCAGTACTTC
TRBV7-8	NA	NA	TRBJ1-1	CASSSTAGAAFF	TGTGCCAGCAGCTCGACAGCGGGGGCAGCTTTCTTT
TRBV7-9	NA	NA	TRBJ2-7	CSSSLDGGSYEQYF	TGTTCCAGCAGCTTAGACGGCGGCTCCTACGAGCAGTACTTC
TRBV2	NA	NA	TRBJ1-4	CASSVRTVTNEKLFF	TGTGCCAGCAGTGTACGGACAGTGACTAATGAAAAACTGTTTTTT
TRBV7-9	NA	TRBD1	TRBJ1-5	CASSFPGQGQPQHF	TGTGCCAGCAGCTTTCCGGGACAGGGTCAGCCCCAGCATTTT
TRBV5-4	NA	NA	TRBJ2-7	CASSLVGVKNEQYF	TGTGCCAGCAGCTTGGTAGGGGTGAAGAACGAGCAGTACTTC
TRBV9	few	NA	TRBJ1-1	CASSAGGGTEAFF	TGTGCCAGCAGCGCCGGGGGGGGAACTGAAGCTTTCTTT
TRBV5-5	few	NA	TRBJ2-1	CASSLSPNNEQFF	TGTGCCAGCAGCTTGTCCCCAAACAATGAGCAGTTCTTC
TRBV7-2	NA	NA	TRBJ2-3	CASSLLGGTDTQYF	TGTGCCAGCAGCTTACTAGGGGGCACAGATACGCAGTATTTT
TRBV5-1	NA	NA	TRBJ1-1	CASSSLGAGNTEAFF	TGCGCCAGCAGTTCTCTGGGGGCGGGGAACACTGAAGCTTTCTTT
TRBV11-2	NA	NA	TRBJ2-1	CASSLGRRTAIYNEQFF	TGTGCCAGCAGCTTAGGTCGTCGGACAGCAATCTACAATGAGCAGTTCTTC
TRBV7-9	NA	TRBD1	TRBJ2-1	CASRTQGAGNEQFF	TGTGCCAGCAGAACACAGGGGGCAGGCAATGAGCAGTTCTTC
TRBV18	NA	NA	TRBJ2-6	CASSPPSAAINSGANVLTF	TGTGCCAGCTCACCACCGTCGGCGGCAATCAACTCTGGGGCCAACGTCCTGACTTTC
TRBV29-1	NA	NA	TRBJ2-5	CSVRRVGMETQYF	TGCAGCGTCCGCAGGGTAGGGATGGAGACCCAGTACTTC